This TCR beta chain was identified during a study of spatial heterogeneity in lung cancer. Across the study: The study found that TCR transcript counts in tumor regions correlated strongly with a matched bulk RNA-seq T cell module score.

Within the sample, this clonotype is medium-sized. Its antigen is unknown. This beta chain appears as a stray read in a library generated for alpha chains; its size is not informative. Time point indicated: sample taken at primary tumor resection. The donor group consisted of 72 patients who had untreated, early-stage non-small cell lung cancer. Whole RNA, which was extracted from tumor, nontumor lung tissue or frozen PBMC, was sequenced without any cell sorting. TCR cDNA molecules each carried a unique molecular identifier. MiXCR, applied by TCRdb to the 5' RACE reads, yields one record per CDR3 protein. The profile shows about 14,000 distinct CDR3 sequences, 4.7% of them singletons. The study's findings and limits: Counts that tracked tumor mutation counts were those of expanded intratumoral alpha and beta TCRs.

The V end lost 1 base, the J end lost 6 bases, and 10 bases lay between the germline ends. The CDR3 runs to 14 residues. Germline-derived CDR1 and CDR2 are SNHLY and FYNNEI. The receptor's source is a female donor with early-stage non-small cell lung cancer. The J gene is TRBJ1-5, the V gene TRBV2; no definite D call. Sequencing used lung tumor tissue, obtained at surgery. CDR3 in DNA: TGTGCCAGCAGTGAAGGATGGTTAGTTCAGCCCCAGCATTTT. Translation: CASSEGWLVQPQHF. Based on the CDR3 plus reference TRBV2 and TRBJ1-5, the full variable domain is EPEVTQTPSHQVTQMGQEVILRCVPISNHLYFYWYRQILGQKVEFLVSFYNNEISEKSEIFDDQFSVERPDGSNFTLKIRSTKLEDSAMYFCASSEGWLVQPQHFGDGTRLSIL.